This T cell receptor beta chain was obtained from a study of T cells in Graves' hyperthyroidism and ophthalmopathy. Germline CDR1 reads LNHDA; CDR2 reads SQIVND (reference sequence). V shed 4 bases and J shed 4 bases, with 16 bases lying between them. This CDR3 is 15 amino acids long. Using RNA transcripts as the source, TCR beta CDR3 regions were amplified. The HTBI primer set served for first-round RT-PCR of the TCR CDR3. TCRdb re-derived calls from the multiplex PCR reads in MiXCR, one entry per CDR3 protein. Altogether about 720,000 distinct CDR3 sequences are present, 15% to 20% being singletons, with the ten largest covering over 15%.

This clonotype originated in a woman aged 45-59 years with Graves' hyperthyroidism that later progressed to Graves' ophthalmopathy. What was sequenced was blood. The chain couples TRBV19 to TRBJ1-1; no firm D call. The DNA of the CDR3 is TGTGCCAGTAGTAATGCATGGGGTAGAGTCACTGAAGCTTTCTTT. It yields the protein CASSNAWGRVTEAFF.